This T cell receptor beta chain derives from a study of blood T cell repertoires in COVID-19. The germline CDR1 and CDR2 sequences are LGHDT and YNNKEL (reference sequence). This CDR3 contains 17 residues. Trimming cost V 0 bases and J 6 bases; bases outside gene matches: 6. The protocol was immunoSEQ multiplex PCR, while the TCRdb copy is restricted to in-frame clones and leaves out a portion. The data show roughly 300,000 clones, with about nine tenths seen just once and roughly a tenth held by the top ten. The study recruited people aged roughly 18 to 95 years across approximately 24 US areas. Cohorts were assigned according to the clinical history that participants reported. Each recovered donor of Cohort 3 presented with two negative PCRs, clearance, or symptom resolution.

The specimen sequenced was PBMCs or T cells enriched from blood (not recorded which). The TCR originated in a woman aged 18-30 years who had recovered from COVID-19. The V call is TRBV3-1 (or the pseudogene TRBV3-2), the J call TRBJ2-1, with 12 nucleotides matching TRBD2. CDR3 protein: CASSQESWTSGVNEQFF. As DNA, the CDR3 is TGTGCCAGCAGCCAAGAGTCGTGGACTAGCGGGGTCAATGAGCAGTTCTTC.